This T cell receptor beta chain was retrieved from a study of PD-1 blockade in classical Hodgkin lymphoma (dated by TCRdb to the early 2020s). Broadly, across the study: Nivolumab dosing was 3 mg/kg intravenously every 2 weeks, continuing until either disease progression or unacceptable toxicity. To define a peripheral blood immune signature of response to PD-1 blockade in classical Hodgkin lymphoma, the study combined TCR beta sequencing with CyTOF. Broader findings and caveats from the paper: The study was limited to a single clinical trial cohort, and causes of repertoire differences, possibly disease activity or prior therapy, remained undefined. Among trial patients, those achieving complete response had baseline diversity similar to that of newly diagnosed patients, while diversity was significantly lower in partial responders and progressors. Lower diversity was seen in patients whose nivolumab began less than 1 year after ASCT, and these patients were left out of later analyses so that immune reconstitution would not confound the results. Newly diagnosed patients were reported to have lower baseline TCR diversity than healthy donors, and relapsed/refractory patients were reported to have lower baseline TCR diversity still. A significant rise by C4D1 was seen in CD4+ but not CD8+ TCR diversity (p=0.0027 vs p=0.16), with the rise being most apparent in complete responders (p=0.02).

Genomic DNA was extracted with the Qiagen DNeasy kit from unsorted PBMCs and from negatively selected CD4+ and CD8+ fractions. TCR beta CDR3 regions were subjected to amplification by immunoSEQ multiplex PCR with primers that anneal to V and J segments. Amplification bias was minimized using a synthetic immune receptor repertoire, and residual bias was removed computationally after sequencing. The original pipeline was this. Repertoire diversity was quantified as the Shannon entropy index using custom Python scripts. The unsorted, CD4+ and CD8+ repertoires were each analyzed separately, with the exception of combined analyses, where CD4+ and CD8+ sequences were merged in silico. A clone was considered expanded if an increase in frequency of at least 2-fold after treatment relative to C1D1 was found, and a pseudocount of 0.5 was applied to clones undetected at baseline. Singleton clones were defined as clones with 0 or 1 copy at C1D1, and non-singleton clones were defined as clones with 2 or more copies. Clones expanded in unsorted samples were annotated as CD4+, CD8+ or unknown by matching protein sequences in sorted samples from the same patient. Wilcoxon tests were applied to paired samples to test diversity changes from C1D1 to C4D1. Drawn from immuneACCESS, this table holds only the in-frame rearrangements with V and J called that TCRdb kept. Clones are partly lost; checked studies trace under half to an unresolved V gene and leave the rest unexplained. From that table come the V and J calls and clone size; the DNA was used to work out D and trimming. The sample data list approximately 4,300 clones, and roughly 61% of these were observed just once. The ten largest account for 37% of the sample.

A few counts support this clone. What this receptor recognizes is not known. No base qualities exist here, and no much larger clone lies one base off it. This specimen's time point label, per the study, means: cycle 1 day 1 (C1D1), immediately before nivolumab initiation. Relapse after autologous stem cell transplantation had occurred in all trial patients, and cohorts A, B and C were distinguished by prior brentuximab vedotin exposure. A total of fewer than 65 patients with relapsed/refractory classical Hodgkin lymphoma made up the trial cohort, and each patient's best overall response was complete response, partial response or progressive disease. Single-agent nivolumab was administered to trial patients in the multi-cohort phase II CheckMate 205 trial. Best overall response was determined by an independent review committee according to the 2007 International Working Group response criteria. Trial PBMCs were collected just before the start of nivolumab (C1D1) and during therapy at cycle 2 day 1 and cycle 4 day 1. After peripheral blood was drawn into 8 mL Vacutainer Cell Preparation Tubes, PBMCs were isolated by centrifugation and then cryopreserved.

The CDR3 runs 18 amino acids, cysteine and phenylalanine included. The kept DNA is CDR3 alone, 54 bases in frame from the first base. V is cut back by 5 bases and J by 6 bases, with 14 bases in the junction unmatched. CDR1 and CDR2, looked up from the germline V gene, are SGHAT and FQNNGV. This sample comprised peripheral blood mononuclear cells (PBMCs), obtained at baseline. The rearranged chain carries TRBV11-2 and TRBJ2-2; 11 middle bases align to TRBD2. The source of this sequence is a human donor with classical Hodgkin lymphoma. The DNA sequence is given as TGTGCCAGCAGCCAGGGGATACTAGCGGGAGTTTCAGCCGGGGAGCTGTTTTTT. Its product reads: CASSQGILAGVSAGELFF.